This T cell receptor beta chain originates from a study of blood T cell repertoires in COVID-19. This clone appeared a single time. Per the study methods: Researchers report that nucleated cell counts were estimated from reference gene primer amplification. This table comes from immunoSEQ multiplex PCR, and its TCRdb copy is limited to in-frame clones, with some not included. V, J and clone size are taken as reported in that table, and D and trimming were inferred from the DNA itself. The sample holds about 170,000 clones, roughly 84% seen once. The CDR3 consists of 16 residues. The germline CDR1 and CDR2 sequences are KGHSH and LQKENI. The V end lost 6 bases, the J end lost 3 bases, and 20 bases lay between the germline ends.

The source is a man aged 18 to 30 with active or convalescent COVID-19. V and J are TRBV18 and TRBJ1-1; unclear D gene. The sample taken for sequencing was peripheral blood. The CDR3 sequence is CASSHNRRVVDTEAFF. The CDR3 DNA reads TGTGCCAGCTCCCACAACCGGCGGGTCGTCGACACTGAAGCTTTCTTT.